A selection of T cell receptor beta chains follows, all from one sample in a study of CD8 T cells in ankylosing spondylitis. One entry per CDR3 protein, called by TCRdb with MiXCR from the 5' RACE reads. This table holds 150,000 to 200,000 distinct CDR3 sequences, 18% found once. Sequencing was done on a sample of blood, either unsorted or a sorted T cell fraction (not recorded which). The receptor source for this set is a male donor under 30 with ankylosing spondylitis or in good health (not recorded which). CDR3s include the opening cysteine and the closing phenylalanine or tryptophan. A D gene is named only where the DNA matches it firmly. The size field is filled for only some rows; it gives once, few, many or a size class.

j_call,d_call,v_call,clone_size,cdr3_aa,cdr3_nt
TRBJ2-7,TRBD1,TRBV7-2,many,CASSRTGPYEQYF,TGTGCCAGCAGCCGGACAGGACCCTACGAGCAGTACTTC
TRBJ2-6,.,TRBV7-6,once,CASSLATDSGANVLTF,TGTGCCAGCAGCTTAGCTACTGACTCTGGGGCCAACGTCCTGACTTTC
TRBJ2-1,TRBD2,TRBV2,few,CASRASGLYNEQFF,TGTGCCAGCAGGGCTAGCGGGCTCTACAATGAGCAGTTCTTC
TRBJ2-1,.,TRBV27,.,CASSFYGPLRGGLLEQFF,TGTGCCAGCAGTTTTTATGGGCCCCTCCGGGGCGGACTCCTTGAGCAGTTCTTC
TRBJ2-2,.,TRBV5-1,many,CASSLTVTGTGELFF,TGCGCCAGCAGCTTGACAGTTACTGGCACCGGGGAGCTGTTTTTT
TRBJ2-2,.,TRBV5-8,many,CASSLVGSINTGELFF,TGTGCCAGCAGCTTGGTTGGCAGCATTAACACCGGGGAGCTGTTTTTT
TRBJ2-3,TRBD2,TRBV20-1,many,CSAVAGGPVADTQYF,TGCAGTGCTGTAGCGGGAGGGCCGGTCGCGGATACGCAGTATTTT
TRBJ2-5,.,TRBV11-2,many,CASRDPFLAHQETQYF,TGTGCCAGCAGGGACCCATTTCTAGCACATCAAGAGACCCAGTACTTC
TRBJ2-3,TRBD2,TRBV25-1,many,CAITSGNTDTQYF,TGTGCCATCACTAGCGGGAACACAGATACGCAGTATTTT
TRBJ2-1,.,TRBV7-2,.,CASSRYWETEQFF,TGTGCCAGCAGCCGGTACTGGGAGACTGAGCAGTTCTTC
TRBJ2-3,.,TRBV24-1,many,CATSDPVITDTQYF,TGTGCCACCAGTGATCCGGTCATCACAGATACGCAGTATTTT
TRBJ2-5,.,TRBV12-3/TRBV12-4,many,CASKGGRFETQYF,TGTGCCAGCAAGGGGGGGCGGTTCGAGACCCAGTACTTC
TRBJ2-7,TRBD2,TRBV20-1,many,CSARVWTSGYEQYF,TGCAGTGCTAGAGTGTGGACTAGCGGCTACGAGCAGTACTTC
TRBJ2-3,TRBD1,TRBV6-1,many,CASSGPGQGTDTQYF,TGTGCCAGCAGTGGTCCGGGACAGGGTACAGATACGCAGTATTTT
TRBJ2-1,TRBD2,TRBV5-1,many,CASSLEGTSGRSENEQFF,TGCGCCAGCAGCTTGGAGGGGACTAGCGGGAGATCTGAAAATGAGCAGTTCTTC
TRBJ2-5,TRBD1,TRBV10-3,many,CAISGTDRGQETQYF,TGTGCCATCAGTGGTACTGACAGGGGACAGGAGACCCAGTACTTC
TRBJ2-7,.,TRBV3-1,many,CASSQEGRYEQYF,TGTGCCAGCAGCCAAGAAGGGAGATACGAGCAGTACTTC
TRBJ1-1,.,TRBV19,few,CASSISVRAYLPDTEAFF,TGTGCCAGTAGTATTTCAGTCAGGGCTTACCTTCCGGACACTGAAGCTTTCTTT
TRBJ2-2,.,TRBV4-2,many,CASSQDQVWDESNTGELFF,TGTGCCAGCAGCCAAGATCAGGTCTGGGACGAGTCGAACACCGGGGAGCTGTTTTTT
TRBJ2-1,.,TRBV12-3/TRBV12-4,many,CASSLLVGLSNEQFF,TGTGCCAGCAGTTTATTGGTCGGGCTGTCCAATGAGCAGTTCTTC
TRBJ2-3,TRBD2,TRBV7-2,many,CASSLEGGRASDTQYF,TGTGCCAGCAGCTTAGAGGGCGGGAGGGCCAGCGATACGCAGTATTTT
TRBJ2-1,TRBD2,TRBV19,many,CASSWTSGYNEQFF,TGTGCCAGTAGTTGGACTAGCGGATACAATGAGCAGTTCTTC
TRBJ1-1,.,TRBV29-1,.,CSVARETEAFF,TGCAGCGTTGCGAGGGAAACTGAAGCCTTCTTT
TRBJ2-7,TRBD2,TRBV20-1,.,CSARRLAGDMGEQYF,TGCAGTGCTAGGAGACTAGCGGGAGACATGGGCGAGCAGTACTTC
TRBJ1-4,.,TRBV4-1,.,CASSQDWGGYNEKLFF,TGCGCCAGCAGCCAAGATTGGGGTGGGTATAATGAAAAACTGTTTTTT
TRBJ1-2,.,TRBV30,few,CAWSVPRSDKSTF,TGTGCCTGGAGTGTACCTCGGTCTGACAAAAGCACCTTC
TRBJ2-1,.,TRBV18,many,CASTGPRNEQFF,TGTGCCAGCACCGGGCCCCGGAATGAGCAGTTCTTC
TRBJ2-5,TRBD2,TRBV5-1,many,CASSLRTSGEETQYF,TGCGCCAGCAGCCTGAGGACTAGCGGGGAAGAGACCCAGTACTTC
TRBJ2-2,.,TRBV25-1,many,CASSAPNTGELFF,TGTGCCAGCAGTGCCCCGAACACCGGGGAGCTGTTTTTT
TRBJ2-1,TRBD2,TRBV7-6,.,CASTTQSGTSDGGWQFF,TGTGCCAGCACCACCCAATCAGGGACTAGCGACGGAGGATGGCAGTTCTTC
TRBJ2-5,TRBD2,TRBV7-9,many,CASSLVMAGAETQYF,TGTGCCAGCAGCTTAGTGATGGCGGGAGCAGAGACCCAGTACTTC
TRBJ2-5,.,TRBV9,many,CASSVASGHQETQYF,TGTGCCAGCAGCGTTGCATCGGGACACCAAGAGACCCAGTACTTC
TRBJ2-5,.,TRBV12-5,.,CASSGYQETQYF,TGTGCTTCGTCGGGGTACCAAGAGACCCAGTACTTC
TRBJ1-1,.,TRBV5-1,many,CASSLEGVGGTEAFF,TGCGCCAGCAGCTTGGAGGGGGTCGGGGGGACTGAAGCTTTCTTT
TRBJ1-5,.,TRBV18,.,CASSPRTEKPQHF,TGTGCCAGCTCACCAAGGACGGAGAAGCCCCAGCATTTT
TRBJ2-5,TRBD2,TRBV18,many,CASSPQGGLAQETQYF,TGTGCCAGCTCACCACAAGGGGGACTAGCCCAAGAGACCCAGTACTTC
TRBJ2-1,TRBD2,TRBV5-1,many,CASSWAGTSGPRGSYNEQFF,TGCGCCAGCAGCTGGGCCGGGACTAGCGGACCGAGGGGCTCCTACAATGAGCAGTTCTTC
TRBJ2-1,.,TRBV7-8,many,CASSPSGATPGGNEQFF,TGTGCCAGCAGCCCATCGGGAGCTACCCCTGGTGGCAATGAGCAGTTCTTC
TRBJ2-7,.,TRBV7-9,many,CASSLAPHRDEQYF,TGTGCCAGCAGCTTGGCTCCTCACCGGGACGAGCAGTACTTC
TRBJ2-5,TRBD2,TRBV10-3,.,CAISPSAGVGETQYF,TGTGCCATCAGCCCTTCAGCGGGAGTGGGGGAGACCCAGTACTTC
TRBJ2-7,.,TRBV18,.,CASSPAGSDEQYF,TGTGCCAGCTCACCCGCAGGTTCTGACGAGCAGTACTTC
TRBJ1-3,.,TRBV12-3/TRBV12-4,many,CASSPGGSYTIYF,TGTGCCAGCAGCCCCGGAGGGAGTTACACCATATATTTT
TRBJ2-1,.,TRBV7-7,many,CASSRTEYDEQFF,TGTGCCAGCAGCAGAACGGAGTATGATGAGCAGTTCTTC
TRBJ2-1,TRBD2,TRBV29-1,few,CSGKGLAGNEQFF,TGCAGCGGGAAGGGACTAGCGGGCAATGAGCAGTTCTTC
TRBJ1-2,.,TRBV25-1,many,CASSDQTNYGYTF,TGTGCCAGCAGCGATCAGACGAACTATGGCTACACCTTC
TRBJ2-7,TRBD1,TRBV30,many,CAWSIFGTGGSYEQYF,TGTGCCTGGAGTATTTTTGGGACAGGGGGCTCCTACGAGCAGTACTTC
TRBJ2-2,.,TRBV29-1,many,CSGVRGYTGELFF,TGCAGCGGTGTCCGGGGTTACACCGGGGAGCTGTTTTTT
TRBJ2-2,.,TRBV29-1,many,CSVESGARVTGELFF,TGCAGCGTTGAATCGGGGGCGCGGGTCACCGGGGAGCTGTTTTTT
TRBJ2-2,TRBD1,TRBV7-2,.,CASSVPPGGNVGTGELFF,TGTGCCAGCAGCGTTCCACCAGGGGGCAACGTCGGCACCGGGGAGCTGTTTTTT
TRBJ2-1,TRBD2,TRBV7-2,.,CASSFRTSSNEQFF,TGTGCCAGCAGCTTCAGGACTAGCTCCAATGAGCAGTTCTTC
TRBJ2-7,TRBD1,TRBV29-1,many,CSFSHDPGTGSLGGHEQYF,TGCAGCTTTTCCCACGACCCGGGGACAGGAAGCCTCGGCGGGCACGAGCAGTACTTC
TRBJ2-1,.,TRBV12-3/TRBV12-4,many,CASSLVEGSYNEQFF,TGTGCCAGCAGTTTAGTGGAGGGCTCCTACAATGAGCAGTTCTTC
TRBJ2-1,TRBD1,TRBV5-1,few,CASSQGAGLSSYNEQFF,TGCGCCAGCAGCCAGGGGGCAGGCCTAAGCTCCTACAATGAGCAGTTCTTC
TRBJ2-7,TRBD1,TRBV27,many,CASSQVPGGKQYF,TGTGCCAGCAGTCAAGTCCCAGGGGGTAAGCAGTACTTC
TRBJ1-4,.,TRBV20-1,many,CSARVGGRGEKLFF,TGCAGTGCTAGAGTTGGGGGGCGAGGTGAAAAACTGTTTTTT
TRBJ1-2,.,TRBV5-1,many,CASSPYRELNYGYTF,TGCGCCAGCAGCCCTTACAGGGAACTTAACTATGGCTACACCTTC
TRBJ2-7,TRBD2,TRBV9,many,CASSVGTRPYEQYF,TGTGCCAGCAGCGTCGGGACTAGACCTTACGAGCAGTACTTC